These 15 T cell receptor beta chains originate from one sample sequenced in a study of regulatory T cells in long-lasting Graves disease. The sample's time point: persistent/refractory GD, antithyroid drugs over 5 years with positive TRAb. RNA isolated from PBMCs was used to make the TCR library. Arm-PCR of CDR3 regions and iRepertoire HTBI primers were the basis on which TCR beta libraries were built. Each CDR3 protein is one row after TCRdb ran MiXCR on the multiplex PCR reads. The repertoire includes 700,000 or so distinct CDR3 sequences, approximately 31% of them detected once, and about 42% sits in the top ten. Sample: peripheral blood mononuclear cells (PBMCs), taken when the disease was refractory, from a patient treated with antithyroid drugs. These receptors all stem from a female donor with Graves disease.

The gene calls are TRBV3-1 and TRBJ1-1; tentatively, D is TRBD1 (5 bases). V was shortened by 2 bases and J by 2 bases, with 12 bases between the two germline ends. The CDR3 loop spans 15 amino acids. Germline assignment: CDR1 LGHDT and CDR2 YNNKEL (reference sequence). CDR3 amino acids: CASSQPGLGNTEAFF. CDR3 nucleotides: TGTGCCAGCAGCCAACCGGGACTAGGAAACACTGAAGCTTTCTTT.

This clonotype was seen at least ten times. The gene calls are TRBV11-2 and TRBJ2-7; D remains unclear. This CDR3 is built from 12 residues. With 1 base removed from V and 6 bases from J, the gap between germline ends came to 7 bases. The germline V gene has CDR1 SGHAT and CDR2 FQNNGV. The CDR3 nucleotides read TGTGCCAGCAGCTTAGGTGGGTCCGAGCAGTACTTC. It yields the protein CASSLGGSEQYF.

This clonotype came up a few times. Written as DNA, the CDR3 is TGTGCCAGCAGTTACGGGACCTCCACTGAAGCTTTCTTT. It yields the protein CASSYGTSTEAFF. The rearrangement links TRBV6-2 or TRBV6-3 to TRBJ1-1; TRBD1 might be the D (5 bases). The germline CDR1 and CDR2 sequences are MNHEY and SVGEGT. The V end was cut by 2 bases, the J end by 4 bases, with 8 bases between. The CDR3 is made up of 13 amino acids.

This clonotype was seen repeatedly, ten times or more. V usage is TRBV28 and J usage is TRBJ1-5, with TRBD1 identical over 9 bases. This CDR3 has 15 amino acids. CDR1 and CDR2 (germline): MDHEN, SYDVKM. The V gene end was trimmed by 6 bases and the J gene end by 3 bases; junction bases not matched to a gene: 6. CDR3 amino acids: CASRLQGAINQPQHF. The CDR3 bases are TGTGCCAGCAGACTACAGGGGGCCATCAATCAGCCCCAGCATTTT.

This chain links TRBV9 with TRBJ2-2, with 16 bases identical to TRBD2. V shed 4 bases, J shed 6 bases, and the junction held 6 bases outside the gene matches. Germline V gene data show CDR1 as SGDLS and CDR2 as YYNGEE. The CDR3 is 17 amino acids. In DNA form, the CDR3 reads TGTGCCAGCAGCCCCAGTGGGACTAGCGGGAGGGCCGGGGAGCTGTTTTTT. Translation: CASSPSGTSGRAGELFF.

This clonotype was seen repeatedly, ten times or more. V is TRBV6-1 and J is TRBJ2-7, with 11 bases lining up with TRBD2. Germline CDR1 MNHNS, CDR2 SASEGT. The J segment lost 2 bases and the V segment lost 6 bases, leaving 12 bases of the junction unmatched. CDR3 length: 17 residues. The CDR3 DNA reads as TGTGCCAGCAGCTCGGAGGCTTATAGCGGGAGGGCCTACGAGCAGTACTTC. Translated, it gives CASSSEAYSGRAYEQYF.

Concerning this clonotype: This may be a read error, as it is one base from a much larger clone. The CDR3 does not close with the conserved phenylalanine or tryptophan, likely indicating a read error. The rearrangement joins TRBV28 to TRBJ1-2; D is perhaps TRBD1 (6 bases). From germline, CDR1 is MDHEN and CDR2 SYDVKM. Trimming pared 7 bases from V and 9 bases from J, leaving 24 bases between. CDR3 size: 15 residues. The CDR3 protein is CASTFKATGRLSYTL. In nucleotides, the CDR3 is TGTGCCAGCACTTTCAAGGCCACAGGGAGATTGAGCTACACCCTC.

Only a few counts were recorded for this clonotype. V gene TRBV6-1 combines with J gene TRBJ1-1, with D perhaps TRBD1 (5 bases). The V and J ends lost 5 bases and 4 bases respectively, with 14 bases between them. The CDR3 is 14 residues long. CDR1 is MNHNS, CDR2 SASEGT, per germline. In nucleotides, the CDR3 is TGTGCCAGCAGTAACCGGGACTCCGGCACTGAAGCTTTCTTT. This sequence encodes CASSNRDSGTEAFF.

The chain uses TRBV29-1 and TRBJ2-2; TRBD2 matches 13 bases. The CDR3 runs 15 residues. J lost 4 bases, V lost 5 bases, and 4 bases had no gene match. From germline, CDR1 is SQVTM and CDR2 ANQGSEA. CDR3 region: CSVNGLAGVTGELFF. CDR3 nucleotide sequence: TGCAGCGTTAATGGACTAGCGGGAGTCACCGGGGAGCTGTTTTTT.

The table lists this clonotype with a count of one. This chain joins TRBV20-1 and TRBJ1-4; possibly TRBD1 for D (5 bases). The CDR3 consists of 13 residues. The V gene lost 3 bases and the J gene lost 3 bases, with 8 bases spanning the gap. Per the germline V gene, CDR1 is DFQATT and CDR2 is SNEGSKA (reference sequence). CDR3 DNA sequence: TGCAGTGCTAGGACAGCTCCTAATGAAAAACTGTTTTTT. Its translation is CSARTAPNEKLFF.

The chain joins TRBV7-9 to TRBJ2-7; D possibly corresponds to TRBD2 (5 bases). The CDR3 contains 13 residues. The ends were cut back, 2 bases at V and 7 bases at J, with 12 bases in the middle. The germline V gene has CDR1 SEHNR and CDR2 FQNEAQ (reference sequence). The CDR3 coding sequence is TGTGCCAGCAGCTTAAAACCCGGCGGGGAGCAGTACTTC. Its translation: CASSLKPGGEQYF.

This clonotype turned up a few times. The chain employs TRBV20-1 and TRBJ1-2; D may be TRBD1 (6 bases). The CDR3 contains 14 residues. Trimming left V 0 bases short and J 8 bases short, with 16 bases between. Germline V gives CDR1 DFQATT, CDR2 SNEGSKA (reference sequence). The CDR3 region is CSAREEQGIRGYTF. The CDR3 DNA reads TGCAGTGCTAGAGAGGAGCAGGGGATTCGGGGCTACACCTTC.

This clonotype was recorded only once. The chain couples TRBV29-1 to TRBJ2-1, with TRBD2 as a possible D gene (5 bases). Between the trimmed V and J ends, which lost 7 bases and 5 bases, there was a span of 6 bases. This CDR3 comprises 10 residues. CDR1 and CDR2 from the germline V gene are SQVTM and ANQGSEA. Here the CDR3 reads CSAGNNEQFF. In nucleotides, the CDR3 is TGCAGCGCCGGGAACAATGAGCAGTTCTTC.

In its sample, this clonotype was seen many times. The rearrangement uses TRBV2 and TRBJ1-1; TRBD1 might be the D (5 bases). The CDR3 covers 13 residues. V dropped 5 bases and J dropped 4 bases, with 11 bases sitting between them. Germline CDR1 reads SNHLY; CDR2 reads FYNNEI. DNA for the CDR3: TGTGCCAGCAGTCCGGCGCAGGGCACTGAAGCTTTCTTT. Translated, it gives CASSPAQGTEAFF.

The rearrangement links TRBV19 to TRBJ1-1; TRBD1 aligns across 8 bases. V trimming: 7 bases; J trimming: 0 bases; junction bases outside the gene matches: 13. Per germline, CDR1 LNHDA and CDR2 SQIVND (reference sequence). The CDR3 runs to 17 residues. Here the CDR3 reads CASTRVGTGPMNTEAFF. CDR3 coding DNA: TGTGCCAGTACCCGAGTGGGGACAGGTCCCATGAACACTGAAGCTTTCTTT.